This TCR beta chain was found in a study of blood T cell repertoires in COVID-19. Trimming removed 8 bases from V and 5 bases from J; junction bases left unmatched: 1. The CDR3 is 13 residues long. Concerning this clone itself: Distinct nucleotide sequences in the sample also encode this CDR3.

In the original workflow: Amplification of reference gene primers was used by the study to estimate nucleated cell counts. The protocol was immunoSEQ multiplex PCR, while the TCRdb copy is restricted to in-frame clones and leaves out a portion. That table furnishes V, J and clone size, whereas the DNA furnished D and trimming. Of about 98,000 clones listed, 70% to 90% are singletons. This receptor was taken from a man aged 60-69 years with acute or convalescent COVID-19. V and J are TRBV12-3 or TRBV12-4 and TRBJ2-5; 14 nucleotides match TRBD2. The sequenced sample consisted of peripheral blood. The CDR3 reads CASRTSGGETQYF. CDR3 bases: TGTGCCAGCCGGACTAGCGGGGGGGAGACCCAGTACTTC.